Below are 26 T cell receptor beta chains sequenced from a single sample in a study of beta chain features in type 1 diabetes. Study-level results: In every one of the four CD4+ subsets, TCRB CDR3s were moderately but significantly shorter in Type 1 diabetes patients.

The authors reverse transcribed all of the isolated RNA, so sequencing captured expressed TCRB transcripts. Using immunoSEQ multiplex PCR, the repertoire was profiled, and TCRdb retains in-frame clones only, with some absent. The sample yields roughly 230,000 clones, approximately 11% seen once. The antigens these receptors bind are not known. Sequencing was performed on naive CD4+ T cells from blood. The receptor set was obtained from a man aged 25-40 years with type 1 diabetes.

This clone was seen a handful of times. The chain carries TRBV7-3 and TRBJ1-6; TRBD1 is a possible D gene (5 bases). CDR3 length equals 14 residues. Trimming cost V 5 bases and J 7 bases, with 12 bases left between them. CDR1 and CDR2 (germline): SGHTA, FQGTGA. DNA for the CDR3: TGTGCCAGCAGCCAAGGGGTGGGGAATTCACCCCTCCACTTT. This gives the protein CASSQGVGNSPLHF.

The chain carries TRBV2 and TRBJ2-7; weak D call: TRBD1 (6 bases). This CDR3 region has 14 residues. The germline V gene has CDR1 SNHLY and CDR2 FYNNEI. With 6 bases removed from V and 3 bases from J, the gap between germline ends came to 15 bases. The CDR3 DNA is TGTGCCAGCAGGAAGAACAGGGAACACTACGAGCAGTACTTC. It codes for CASRKNREHYEQYF.

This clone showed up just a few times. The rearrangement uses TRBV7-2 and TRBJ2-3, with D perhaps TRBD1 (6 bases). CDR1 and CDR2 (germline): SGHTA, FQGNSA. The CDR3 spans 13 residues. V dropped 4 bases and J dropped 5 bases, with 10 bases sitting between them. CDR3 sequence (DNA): TGTGCCAGCAGCTCAGTACAGGGAGATACGCAGTATTTT. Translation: CASSSVQGDTQYF.

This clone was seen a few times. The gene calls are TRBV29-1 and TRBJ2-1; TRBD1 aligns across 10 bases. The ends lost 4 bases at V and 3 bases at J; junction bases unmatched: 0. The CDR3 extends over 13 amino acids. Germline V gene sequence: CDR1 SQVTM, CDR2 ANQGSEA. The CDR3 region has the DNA TGCAGCGTTGGGGACAGGGGCTACAATGAGCAGTTCTTC. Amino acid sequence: CSVGDRGYNEQFF.

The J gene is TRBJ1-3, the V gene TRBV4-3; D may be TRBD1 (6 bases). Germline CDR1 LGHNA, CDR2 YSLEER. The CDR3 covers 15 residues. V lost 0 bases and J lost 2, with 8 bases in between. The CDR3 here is CASSQENRAGNTIYF. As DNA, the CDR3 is TGCGCCAGCAGCCAAGAAAACAGGGCTGGAAACACCATATATTTT.

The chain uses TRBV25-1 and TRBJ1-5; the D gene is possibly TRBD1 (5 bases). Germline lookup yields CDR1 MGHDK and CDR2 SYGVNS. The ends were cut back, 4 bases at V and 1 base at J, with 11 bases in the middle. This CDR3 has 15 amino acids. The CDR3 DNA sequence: TGTGCCAGCAGTGCGGGGGGTTGGAGCAATCAGCCCCAGCATTTT. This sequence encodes CASSAGGWSNQPQHF.

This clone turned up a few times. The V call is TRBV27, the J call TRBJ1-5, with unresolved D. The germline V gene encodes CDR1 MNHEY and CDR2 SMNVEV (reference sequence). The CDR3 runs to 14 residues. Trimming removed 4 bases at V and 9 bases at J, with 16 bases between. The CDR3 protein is CASSSGSNGPPQHF. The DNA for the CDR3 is TGTGCCAGCAGTTCCGGGAGTAACGGTCCGCCCCAGCATTTT.

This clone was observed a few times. In DNA, the CDR3 is TGTGCCAGCAGCCCGGAGGGCACGAACACTGAAGCTTTCTTT. As protein: CASSPEGTNTEAFF. This chain joins TRBV7-2 and TRBJ1-1; D uncertain. The V and J ends lost 5 bases and 1 base respectively, with 11 bases between them. Germline values: CDR1 SGHTA, CDR2 FQGNSA. The CDR3 spans 14 residues. Combining the CDR3 with reference TRBV7-2 and TRBJ1-1 gives the whole variable domain GAGVSQSPSNKVTEKGKDVELRCDPISGHTALYWYRQSLGQGLEFLIYFQGNSAPDKSGLPSDRFSAERTGGSVSTLTIQRTQQEDSAVYLCASSPEGTNTEAFFGQGTRLTVV.

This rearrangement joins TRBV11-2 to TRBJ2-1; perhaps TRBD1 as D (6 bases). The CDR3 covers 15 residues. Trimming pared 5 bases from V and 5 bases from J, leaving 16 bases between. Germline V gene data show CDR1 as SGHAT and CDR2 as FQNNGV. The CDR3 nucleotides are TGTGCCAGCAGCGACGTCAGGGGAGCGAACAATGAGCAGTTCTTC. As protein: CASSDVRGANNEQFF.

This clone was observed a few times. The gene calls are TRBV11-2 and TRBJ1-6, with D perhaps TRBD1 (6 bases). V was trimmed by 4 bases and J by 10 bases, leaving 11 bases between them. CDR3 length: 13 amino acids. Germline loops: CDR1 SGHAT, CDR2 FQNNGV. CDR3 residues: CASSSQGESPLHF. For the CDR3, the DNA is TGTGCCAGCAGCTCACAGGGAGAATCACCCCTCCACTTT. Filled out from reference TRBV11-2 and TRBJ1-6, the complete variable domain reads EAGVAQSPRYKIIEKRQSVAFWCNPISGHATLYWYQQILGQGPKLLIQFQNNGVVDDSQLPKDRFSAERLKGVDSTLKIQPAKLEDSAVYLCASSSQGESPLHFGNGTRLTVT.

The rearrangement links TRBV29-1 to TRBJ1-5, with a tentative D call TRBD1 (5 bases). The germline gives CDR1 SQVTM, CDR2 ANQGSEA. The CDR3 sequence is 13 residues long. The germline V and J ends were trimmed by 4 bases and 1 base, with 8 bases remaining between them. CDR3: CSVAGGSNQPQHF. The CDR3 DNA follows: TGCAGCGTTGCGGGGGGGAGCAATCAGCCCCAGCATTTT.

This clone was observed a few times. CDR3 amino acids: CASSLPRREDTQYF. The CDR3 region has the DNA TGTGCCAGCAGCTTGCCCCGACGGGAGGATACGCAGTATTTT. This chain uses TRBV5-6 with TRBJ2-3; D may be TRBD2 (6 bases). Germline assignment: CDR1 SGHDT and CDR2 YYEEEE. V was trimmed by 1 base and J by 6 bases, leaving 12 bases between them. The CDR3 spans 14 residues. Drawing the rest from reference TRBV5-6 and TRBJ2-3, the complete variable domain is DAGVTQSPTHLIKTRGQQVTLRCSPKSGHDTVSWYQQALGQGPQFIFQYYEEEERQRGNFPDRFSGHQFPNYSSELNVNALLLGDSALYLCASSLPRREDTQYFGPGTRLTVL.

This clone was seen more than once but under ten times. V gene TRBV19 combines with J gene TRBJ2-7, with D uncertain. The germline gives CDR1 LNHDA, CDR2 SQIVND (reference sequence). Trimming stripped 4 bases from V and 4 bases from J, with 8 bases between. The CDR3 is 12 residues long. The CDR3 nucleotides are TGTGCCAGTAGTACCCCACATTACGAGCAGTACTTC. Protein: CASSTPHYEQYF. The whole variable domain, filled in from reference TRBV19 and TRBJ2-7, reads DGGITQSPKYLFRKEGQNVTLSCEQNLNHDAMYWYRQDPGQGLRLIYYSQIVNDFQKGDIAEGYSVSREKKESFPLTVTSAQKNPTAFYLCASSTPHYEQYFGPGTRLTVT.

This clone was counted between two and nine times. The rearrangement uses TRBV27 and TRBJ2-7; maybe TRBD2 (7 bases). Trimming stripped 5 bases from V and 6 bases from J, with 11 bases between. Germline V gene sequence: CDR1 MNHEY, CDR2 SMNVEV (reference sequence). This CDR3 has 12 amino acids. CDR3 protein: CASSPRGGEQYF. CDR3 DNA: TGTGCCAGCAGTCCAAGGGGGGGCGAGCAGTACTTC.

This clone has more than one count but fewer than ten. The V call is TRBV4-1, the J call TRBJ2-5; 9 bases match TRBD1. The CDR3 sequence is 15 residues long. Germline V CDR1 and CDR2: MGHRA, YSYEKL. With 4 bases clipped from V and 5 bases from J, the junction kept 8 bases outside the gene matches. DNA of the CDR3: TGCGCCAGCAGCCTAGCGGACAGGGGTGGCGAGACCCAGTACTTC. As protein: CASSLADRGGETQYF.

CDR3 region: CASSPPRAGELFF. DNA for the CDR3: TGTGCCAGCAGCCCTCCCCGGGCCGGGGAGCTGTTTTTT. The rearrangement uses TRBV7-9 and TRBJ2-2; D ambiguous. Between the trimmed V and J ends, which lost 5 bases and 6 bases, there was a span of 10 bases. This CDR3 has 13 amino acids. CDR1 and CDR2 (germline): SEHNR, FQNEAQ (reference sequence).

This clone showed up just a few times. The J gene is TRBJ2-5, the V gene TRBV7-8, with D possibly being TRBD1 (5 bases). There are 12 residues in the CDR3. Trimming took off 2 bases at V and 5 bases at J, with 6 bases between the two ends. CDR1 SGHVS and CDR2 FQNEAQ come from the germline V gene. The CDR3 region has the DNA TGTGCCAGCAGCTTACCAGGGGAGACCCAGTACTTC. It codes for CASSLPGETQYF. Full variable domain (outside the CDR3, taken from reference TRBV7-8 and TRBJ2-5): GAGVSQSPRYKVAKRGQDVALRCDPISGHVSLFWYQQALGQGPEFLTYFQNEAQLDKSGLPSDRFFAERPEGSVSTLKIQRTQQEDSAVYLCASSLPGETQYFGPGTRLLVL.

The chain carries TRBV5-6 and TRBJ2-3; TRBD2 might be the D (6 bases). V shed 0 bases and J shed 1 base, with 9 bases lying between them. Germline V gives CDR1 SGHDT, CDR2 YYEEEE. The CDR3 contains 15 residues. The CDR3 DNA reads TGTGCCAGCAGCTTGGTTAGCGGTGGCACAGATACGCAGTATTTT. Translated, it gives CASSLVSGGTDTQYF.

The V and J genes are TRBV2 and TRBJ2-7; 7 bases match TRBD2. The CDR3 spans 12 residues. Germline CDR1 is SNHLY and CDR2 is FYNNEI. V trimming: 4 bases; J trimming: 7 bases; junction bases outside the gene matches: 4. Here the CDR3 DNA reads TGTGCCAGCAGTGGGACTAGAAGGGAGCAGTACTTC. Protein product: CASSGTRREQYF.

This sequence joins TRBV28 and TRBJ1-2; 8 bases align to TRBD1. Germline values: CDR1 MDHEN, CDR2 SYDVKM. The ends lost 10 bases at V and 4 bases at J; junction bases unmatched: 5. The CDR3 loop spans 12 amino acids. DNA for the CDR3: TGTGCCACCCCCGGGACAGGCTATGGCTACACCTTC. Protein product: CATPGTGYGYTF.

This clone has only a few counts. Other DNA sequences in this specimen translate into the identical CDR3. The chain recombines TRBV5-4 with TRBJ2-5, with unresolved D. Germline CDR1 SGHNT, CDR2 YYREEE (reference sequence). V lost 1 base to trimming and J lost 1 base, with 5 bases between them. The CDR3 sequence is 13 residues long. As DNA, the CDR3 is TGTGCCAGCAGCTTGACTATCCAAGAGACCCAGTACTTC. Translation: CASSLTIQETQYF.

For the CDR3, the DNA is TGCAGCGCTGCCGGGACAGGGGAAGGCTACGAGCAGTACTTC. This sequence encodes CSAAGTGEGYEQYF. The chain recombines TRBV29-1 with TRBJ2-7; 10 bases match TRBD1. Germline CDR1 reads SQVTM; CDR2 reads ANQGSEA. CDR3 size: 14 residues. Trimming removed 7 bases from V and 3 bases from J; junction bases left unmatched: 9.

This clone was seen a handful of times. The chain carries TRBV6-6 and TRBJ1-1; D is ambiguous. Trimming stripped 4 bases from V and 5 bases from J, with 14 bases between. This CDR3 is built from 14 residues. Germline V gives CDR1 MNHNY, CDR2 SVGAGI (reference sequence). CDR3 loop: CASSLQLGRTEAFF. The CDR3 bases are TGTGCCAGCAGTTTACAGTTGGGGAGGACTGAAGCTTTCTTT.

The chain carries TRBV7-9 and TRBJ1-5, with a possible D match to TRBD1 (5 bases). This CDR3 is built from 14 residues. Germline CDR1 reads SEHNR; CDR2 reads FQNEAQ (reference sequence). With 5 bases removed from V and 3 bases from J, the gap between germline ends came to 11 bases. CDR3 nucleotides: TGTGCCAGCAGCCCCCGGGGGGACAATCAGCCCCAGCATTTT. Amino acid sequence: CASSPRGDNQPQHF.

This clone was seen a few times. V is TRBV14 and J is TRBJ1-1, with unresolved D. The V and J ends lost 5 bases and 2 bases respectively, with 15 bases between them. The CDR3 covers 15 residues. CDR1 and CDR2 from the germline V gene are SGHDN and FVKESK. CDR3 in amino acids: CASSSPREENTEAFF. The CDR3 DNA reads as TGTGCCAGCAGCTCCCCTAGGGAGGAAAACACTGAAGCTTTCTTT.

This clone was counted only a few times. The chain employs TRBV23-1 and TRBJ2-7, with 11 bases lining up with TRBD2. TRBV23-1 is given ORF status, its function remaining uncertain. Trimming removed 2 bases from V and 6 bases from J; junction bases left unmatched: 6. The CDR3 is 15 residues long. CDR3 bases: TGCGCCAGCAGTCAAATAGCGGGGGGGAACGGCGAGCAGTACTTC. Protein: CASSQIAGGNGEQYF.